One and the same sample provided the 14 T cell receptor beta chains below, sequenced in a study of blood T cell repertoires in COVID-19. Produced via immunoSEQ multiplex PCR; TCRdb's table is partial and in-frame only. The sample lists a few hundred thousand clones, approximately 85% seen once, with 7.2% in the top ten. The material sequenced was peripheral blood. The source of these receptors is a human donor in a cohort sampled during active COVID-19.

The CDR3 DNA reads as TGTGCCAGCAGCCTGGGGGGCTATGGCTACACCTTC. The encoded protein is CASSLGGYGYTF. The chain combines TRBV3-1 (or the pseudogene TRBV3-2) with TRBJ1-2, with D possibly TRBD1 on 5 matching bases. Trimming cost V 4 bases and J 4 bases, with 7 bases left between them. There are 12 residues in the CDR3. Germline values: CDR1 LGHDT, CDR2 YNNKEL (reference sequence).

J is TRBJ1-2 and V is TRBV3-1 (or the pseudogene TRBV3-2); D might be TRBD1 (6 bases). V lost 3 bases and J 13 bases, leaving 15 bases between the germline ends. The CDR3 sequence is 12 residues long. CDR1 and CDR2 (germline): LGHDT, YNNKEL (reference sequence). The CDR3 region is CASSQGAGSITF. The CDR3 region has the DNA TGTGCCAGCAGCCAGGGGGCAGGGTCCATCACCTTC.

V usage is TRBV5-4 and J usage is TRBJ1-2, with D maybe TRBD1 (5 bases). Trimming pared 4 bases from V and 8 bases from J, leaving 18 bases between. Germline V gene data show CDR1 as SGHNT and CDR2 as YYREEE (reference sequence). The CDR3 length is 14 residues. In DNA, the CDR3 is TGTGCCAGCAGCCCCCGCGGGGGAAGCGGAGGCTACACCTTC. Translation gives CASSPRGGSGGYTF.

J is TRBJ2-3 and V is TRBV12-3 or TRBV12-4; D uncertain. The CDR3 is 13 amino acids. With 2 bases removed from V and 2 bases from J, the gap between germline ends came to 5 bases. Here the CDR3 reads CASSLQITDTQYF. As DNA, the CDR3 is TGTGCCAGCAGTTTACAAATCACAGATACGCAGTATTTT.

This sequence joins TRBV6-1 and TRBJ1-5, with unresolved D. The V and J ends lost 3 bases and 6 bases respectively, with 12 bases between them. The CDR3 extends over 14 amino acids. Per the germline V gene, CDR1 is MNHNS and CDR2 is SASEGT. The chain's CDR3 is CASSDTEGGQPQHF. As DNA, the CDR3 is TGTGCCAGCAGTGACACGGAGGGTGGTCAGCCCCAGCATTTT.

This clone was observed at least ten times. This chain uses TRBV10-1 with TRBJ1-2; TRBD1 aligns across 7 bases. Germline CDR1 is WNHNN and CDR2 is SYGVQD (reference sequence). With 6 bases clipped from V and 8 bases from J, the junction kept 9 bases outside the gene matches. The CDR3 covers 13 residues. CDR3 nucleotide sequence: TGCGCCAGCAGCATAACCGGGACAGTCGGCTACACCTTC. This encodes CASSITGTVGYTF.

V usage is TRBV4-1 and J usage is TRBJ2-1; 7 bases fit TRBD1. Looked up from germline, CDR1 is MGHRA and CDR2 is YSYEKL. Unmatched junction bases numbered 22, after V lost 1 base and J lost 4 bases. CDR3 size: 21 residues. CDR3 loop: CASSQVGARLGGYSPYNEQFF. CDR3 nucleotides: TGCGCCAGCAGCCAAGTAGGGGCGAGGTTAGGGGGCTACTCACCTTACAATGAGCAGTTCTTC.

The chain is built from TRBV30 and TRBJ2-7, with 9 bases identical to TRBD1. V shed 1 base, J shed 2 bases, and the junction held 3 bases outside the gene matches. This CDR3 has 14 amino acids. Germline V gene sequence: CDR1 GTSNPN, CDR2 SVGIG (reference sequence). The CDR3 protein is CAWSGNRGPYEQYF. Written as DNA, the CDR3 is TGTGCCTGGAGTGGAAACAGGGGGCCCTACGAGCAGTACTTC. The full variable domain, in which reference TRBV30 and TRBJ2-7 provide the parts outside the CDR3, is SQTIHQWPATLVQPVGSPLSLECTVEGTSNPNLYWYRQAAGRGLQLLFYSVGIGQISSEVPQNLSASRPQDRQFILSSKKLLLSDSGFYLCAWSGNRGPYEQYFGPGTRLTVT.

The rearrangement joins TRBV5-4 to TRBJ2-7, with a tentative D call TRBD1 (5 bases). Germline loops: CDR1 SGHNT, CDR2 YYREEE (reference sequence). Trimming removed 2 bases at V and 3 bases at J, with 18 bases between. The length of the CDR3 is 16 residues. This CDR3 is CASSFLLLSDSYEQYF. CDR3 nucleotides: TGTGCCAGCAGCTTTCTTCTTCTCTCAGACAGCTACGAGCAGTACTTC.

The gene calls are TRBV5-1 and TRBJ1-3, with D perhaps TRBD1 (5 bases). There are 15 residues in the CDR3. Trimming shortened V by 0 bases and J by 1 base, and 8 bases separated the two germline ends. Germline V lookup: CDR1 SGHRS, CDR2 YFSETQ. CDR3 coding DNA: TGCGCCAGCAGCTTGGGGACACCGTCTGGAAACACCATATATTTT. This gives the protein CASSLGTPSGNTIYF. The full variable domain, with the rest looked up from reference TRBV5-1 and TRBJ1-3, is KAGVTQTPRYLIKTRGQQVTLSCSPISGHRSVSWYQQTPGQGLQFLFEYFSETQRNKGNFPGRFSGRQFSNSRSEMNVSTLELGDSALYLCASSLGTPSGNTIYFGEGSWLTVV.

A note on this clone: At one of its ends the junction is not consistent with the germline gene, which may arise from a read error. CDR3 DNA: TGTGCCAGCAGGGGGGACAGCCCCACTCTATATTTT. As protein: CASRGDSPTLYF. The chain links TRBV6-5 to TRBJ1-1, with 7 nucleotides matching TRBD1. The CDR3 has 12 amino acids. Germline lookup yields CDR1 MNHEY and CDR2 SVGAGI.

The rearrangement uses TRBV19 and TRBJ2-3, with 10 nucleotides matching TRBD1. This CDR3 has 16 amino acids. After removal of 4 bases from V and 1 base from J, the junction contained 5 bases not matched to a gene. Germline V CDR1 and CDR2: LNHDA, SQIVND (reference sequence). CDR3 residues: CASSTIGTGGTDTQYF. The CDR3 coding sequence is TGTGCCAGTAGTACAATCGGGACAGGGGGCACAGATACGCAGTATTTT.

The V call is TRBV10-3, the J call TRBJ2-4; possibly TRBD1 for D (6 bases). Germline lookup yields CDR1 ENHRY and CDR2 SYGVKD. V shed 2 bases and J shed 6 bases, with 8 bases lying between them. This CDR3 has 13 amino acids. This CDR3 is CAISEGQINIQYF. The CDR3 bases are TGTGCCATCAGTGAGGGACAGATAAACATTCAGTACTTC.

The chain employs TRBV27 and TRBJ2-7; D is possibly TRBD1 (5 bases). The CDR3 has 13 amino acids. V was trimmed by 8 bases and J by 6 bases, leaving 17 bases between them. Germline V CDR1 and CDR2: MNHEY, SMNVEV (reference sequence). CDR3 amino acids: CASGRQGSSEQYF. The CDR3 nucleotides read TGTGCCAGCGGAAGGCAGGGCTCGAGCGAGCAGTACTTC.